One sample yielded the 14 T cell receptor beta chains listed below, sequenced in a study of cytomegalovirus exposure and HLA in healthy donors. Researchers ran the PCR with 60 Vbeta and 13 Jbeta primers. TCRdb's copy holds only in-frame clones and misses some; the assay was immunoSEQ multiplex PCR. The table has about 160,000 clones, 65% to 80% seen once. Sequenced input: PBMCs. Every receptor here comes from a middle-aged man in good health and CMV-seronegative.

The chain joins TRBV5-8 to TRBJ1-1, with a weak D call TRBD1 (6 bases). The germline CDR1 and CDR2 sequences are SGHTS and YDEGEE. The V and J ends lost 4 bases and 8 bases respectively, with 12 bases between them. This CDR3 is built from 12 residues. The CDR3 protein is CASSRHRDEAFF. The CDR3 nucleotides read TGTGCCAGCAGCCGCCACAGGGACGAAGCTTTCTTT.

This clone has a handful of counts. The rearrangement joins TRBV7-2 to TRBJ2-3; D remains ambiguous. V was pared by 4 bases and J by 8 bases, with 13 bases between. CDR1 is SGHTA and CDR2 is FQGNSA in the germline V gene. CDR3 length equals 13 residues. This chain's CDR3 is CASSSPTLGTQYF. Here the CDR3 DNA reads TGTGCCAGCAGCTCCCCGACACTCGGTACGCAGTATTTT.

V gene TRBV5-1 combines with J gene TRBJ2-5; 12 positions match TRBD2. The CDR3 consists of 16 residues. Trimming removed 0 bases from V and 2 bases from J; junction bases left unmatched: 2. Germline CDR1 SGHRS, CDR2 YFSETQ. The CDR3 DNA sequence: TGCGCCAGCAGCTTGGTACTAGCGGGGGGTCAAGAGACCCAGTACTTC. Translating it yields CASSLVLAGGQETQYF.

The genes are TRBV7-6 and TRBJ2-7, with 9 bases lining up with TRBD1. The CDR3 has 14 residues. Germline-derived CDR1 and CDR2 are SGHVS and FNYEAQ. J lost 3 bases, V lost 5 bases, and 5 bases had no gene match. CDR3 in DNA: TGTGCCAGCAGCCTAGGGACAGGGCTCTACGAGCAGTACTTC. It yields the protein CASSLGTGLYEQYF.

A single count supports this clone. The chain has TRBV28 and TRBJ1-2; 7 nucleotides align to TRBD1. The germline CDR1 and CDR2 sequences are MDHEN and SYDVKM. The length of the CDR3 is 12 residues. Losses at the gene ends were 5 bases for V and 5 bases for J; bases not matched to a gene: 2. CDR3 bases: TGTGCCAGCAGTCAGGGGGAGTATGGCTACACCTTC. Translated: CASSQGEYGYTF.

J is TRBJ2-5 and V is TRBV6-1; TRBD2 aligns across 9 bases. The J call is uncertain, as TRBJ2-7 better fits the DNA end. This CDR3 contains 15 residues. Germline V gene lookup returns CDR1 MNHNS and CDR2 SASEGT. The CDR3 protein is CASRLTLAGNYEQYF. In DNA form, the CDR3 reads TGTGCCAGCAGACTCACCCTAGCGGGGAATTACGAGCAGTACTTC.

The CDR3 is CASSQARDRGYNEQFF. The CDR3 DNA is TGCGCCAGCAGCCAAGCCCGGGACAGGGGTTACAATGAGCAGTTCTTC. The chain links TRBV4-1 to TRBJ2-1; 10 bases are shared with TRBD1. The trim removed 1 base at V and 4 bases at J, leaving 4 bases unmatched. The CDR3 is made up of 16 amino acids. Germline assignment: CDR1 MGHRA and CDR2 YSYEKL.

V gene TRBV29-1 combines with J gene TRBJ1-2; D is perhaps TRBD1 (6 bases). Trimming took off 2 bases at V and 3 bases at J, with 7 bases between the two ends. In germline, CDR1 is SQVTM, CDR2 ANQGSEA. The CDR3 runs to 12 residues. The CDR3 sequence: CSVESGDYGYTF. Written as DNA, the CDR3 is TGCAGCGTTGAATCAGGGGACTATGGCTACACCTTC.

The chain carries TRBV5-6 and TRBJ2-2; D remains unclear. This CDR3 spans 13 amino acids. Per germline, CDR1 SGHDT and CDR2 YYEEEE. The V gene lost 0 bases and the J gene lost 11 bases, with 11 bases spanning the gap. In DNA, the CDR3 is TGTGCCAGCAGCTTGGCCGTGCTAGGAGAGCTGTTTTTT. This sequence encodes CASSLAVLGELFF.

The CDR3, as DNA: TGCGCCAGCAGCCAAGCTTCCTTTTACATGGGCGACGAGCAGTACTTC. Amino acid sequence: CASSQASFYMGDEQYF. The rearrangement links TRBV4-1 to TRBJ2-7; D is ambiguous. Trimming stripped 1 base from V and 5 bases from J, with 18 bases between. The CDR3 has 16 residues. Germline CDR1 is MGHRA and CDR2 is YSYEKL.

The chain combines TRBV5-4 with TRBJ1-3; D perhaps matches TRBD1 (6 bases). Germline loops: CDR1 SGHNT, CDR2 YYREEE (reference sequence). The CDR3 is 15 amino acids. Trimming left V 2 bases short and J 4 bases short, with 13 bases between. This CDR3 reads CASSFQGSSGNTIYF. CDR3 DNA: TGTGCCAGCAGCTTTCAGGGGTCGTCGGGAAACACCATATATTTT.

V gene TRBV4-3 combines with J gene TRBJ1-6; 11 bases match TRBD1. The CDR3 contains 17 residues. Looked up from germline, CDR1 is LGHNA and CDR2 is YSLEER. J was trimmed by 2 bases and V by 3 bases; bases with no gene match: 3. The DNA of the CDR3 is TGCGCCAGCAGCCACCTGGGACAGGGGGCCTATAATTCACCCCTCCACTTT. This codes for CASSHLGQGAYNSPLHF.

The chain uses TRBV19 and TRBJ1-2; TRBD1 matches at 9 bases. J gave up 7 bases and V 5 bases, and 11 bases lay outside the gene matches. CDR1 is LNHDA and CDR2 is SQIVND in the germline V gene (reference sequence). The length of the CDR3 is 15 residues. The CDR3 protein is CASSPRQGDYRGYTF. The CDR3 nucleotides read TGTGCCAGTAGTCCACGACAGGGGGATTATCGTGGCTACACCTTC.

This sequence joins TRBV19 and TRBJ2-5; no reliable D call. CDR1 LNHDA and CDR2 SQIVND come from the germline V gene (reference sequence). CDR3 size: 14 residues. Trimming stripped 1 base from V and 5 bases from J, with 11 bases between. CDR3 in DNA: TGTGCCAGTAGTATAGGTATGGCCTCGGAGACCCAGTACTTC. Translated: CASSIGMASETQYF.